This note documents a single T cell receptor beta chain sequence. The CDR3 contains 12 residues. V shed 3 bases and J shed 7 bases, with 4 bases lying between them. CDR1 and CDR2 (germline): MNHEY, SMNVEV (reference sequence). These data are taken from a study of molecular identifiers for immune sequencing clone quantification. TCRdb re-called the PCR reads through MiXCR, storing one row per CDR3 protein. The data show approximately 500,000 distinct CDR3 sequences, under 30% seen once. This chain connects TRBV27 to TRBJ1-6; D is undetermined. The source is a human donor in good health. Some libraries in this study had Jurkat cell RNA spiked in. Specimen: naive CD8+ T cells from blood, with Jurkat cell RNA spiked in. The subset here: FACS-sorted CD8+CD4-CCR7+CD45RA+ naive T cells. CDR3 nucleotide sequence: TGTGCCAGCAGTTTCCAAAATTCACCCCTCCACTTT. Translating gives CASSFQNSPLHF.